Following are 26 T cell receptor beta chains from one sample sequenced in a study of blood T cells in healthy people across ages. A second PCR, run for 7 to 11 cycles, used a sample-barcoded 5' primer plus a J-beta primer mix. MiXCR, run by TCRdb on the 5' RACE reads, gives a single entry per CDR3 protein. The profile shows around 500,000 distinct CDR3 sequences, 47% of them singletons. Sequencing input: blood. These receptors came from an elderly man in good health.

This clonotype was recorded a few times. The rearrangement uses TRBV7-2 and TRBJ1-2; 8 bases align to TRBD1. The V and J ends lost 0 bases and 8 bases, in that order; junction bases with no gene match: 8. Germline assignment: CDR1 SGHTA and CDR2 FQGNSA. CDR3 size: 15 residues. In nucleotides, the CDR3 is TGTGCCAGCAGCTTAGCTCTGGACAGGGTCTTCGGCTACACCTTC. Translating it yields CASSLALDRVFGYTF.

The chain joins TRBV20-1 to TRBJ2-3; D is undetermined. CDR3 length: 13 amino acids. Germline CDR1 and CDR2: DFQATT and SNEGSKA (reference sequence). The CDR3 loop reads CSLPRVGEDTQYF. CDR3 DNA sequence: TGCAGCCTCCCTCGGGTTGGTGAAGATACGCAGTATTTT.

V gene TRBV5-1 combines with J gene TRBJ1-1; D is perhaps TRBD1 (5 bases). The V end lost 5 bases, the J end lost 7 bases, and 18 bases lay between the germline ends. CDR1 is SGHRS and CDR2 is YFSETQ in the germline V gene. The CDR3 is 14 residues long. The CDR3 sequence: CASRPQEGRDEAFF. The CDR3 nucleotides read TGCGCCAGCAGGCCCCAGGAAGGCAGGGATGAAGCTTTCTTT.

This clonotype has only a few counts. The chain is built from TRBV20-1 and TRBJ2-1, with D unclear. The CDR3 is made up of 13 amino acids. Trimming stripped 2 bases from V and 10 bases from J, with 15 bases between. CDR1 is DFQATT, CDR2 SNEGSKA, per germline (reference sequence). This CDR3 reads CSARINRFREQFF. Here the CDR3 DNA reads TGCAGTGCTAGAATCAACCGATTCAGGGAGCAGTTCTTC.

The gene calls are TRBV18 and TRBJ2-4; the D gene is possibly TRBD2 (5 bases). The DNA end is a closer match to TRBJ2-7, so the J assignment may be wrong. The germline gives CDR1 KGHSH, CDR2 LQKENI. CDR3 length: 14 amino acids. The CDR3 is CASSPRVTTYEQYF. CDR3 DNA sequence: TGTGCCAGCTCACCGAGGGTGACAACCTACGAGCAGTACTTC.

This clonotype appeared a single time. The rearrangement joins TRBV3-1 to TRBJ1-1, with unresolved D. Germline-derived CDR1 and CDR2 are LGHDT and YNNKEL (reference sequence). The CDR3 extends over 15 amino acids. Trimming took off 0 bases at V and 0 bases at J, with 8 bases between the two ends. The CDR3 DNA is TGTGCCAGCAGCCAAGAGCCAACAGTGAACACTGAAGCTTTCTTT. The encoded protein is CASSQEPTVNTEAFF.

The rearrangement joins TRBV3-1 to TRBJ2-1; D is tentatively TRBD1 or TRBD2 (6 bases each). CDR1 LGHDT and CDR2 YNNKEL come from the germline V gene (reference sequence). Trimming took off 0 bases at V and 9 bases at J, with 15 bases between the two ends. The CDR3 extends over 15 amino acids. In DNA, the CDR3 is TGTGCCAGCAGCCAAGATCCGGGGGCTTTTCGTGAGCAGTTCTTC. The encoded protein is CASSQDPGAFREQFF.

The chain carries TRBV4-3 and TRBJ2-3, with D possibly being TRBD2 (6 bases). The CDR3 is made up of 15 amino acids. Between the trimmed V and J ends, which lost 1 base and 0 bases, there was a span of 8 bases. Germline CDR1 reads LGHNA; CDR2 reads YSLEER. CDR3: CASSQARGSTDTQYF. CDR3 nucleotides: TGCGCCAGCAGCCAAGCCCGGGGGAGCACAGATACGCAGTATTTT.

The chain joins TRBV20-1 to TRBJ1-5; 8 nucleotides line up with TRBD1. V lost 5 bases to trimming and J lost 7 bases; unmatched junction nucleotides: 7. The CDR3 is made up of 13 amino acids. Germline assignment: CDR1 DFQATT and CDR2 SNEGSKA (reference sequence). CDR3 DNA sequence: TGCAGTGCTTCCACAGGGGGGATGCAGCCCCAGCATTTT. This sequence encodes CSASTGGMQPQHF.

J is TRBJ2-1 and V is TRBV5-1; D is possibly TRBD1 (6 bases). The germline V gene encodes CDR1 SGHRS and CDR2 YFSETQ. V shed 5 bases and J shed 0 bases, with 12 bases lying between them. CDR3 size: 15 residues. This CDR3 is CASRQDRSSYNEQFF. CDR3 in DNA: TGCGCCAGCAGACAGGACAGAAGCTCCTACAATGAGCAGTTCTTC.

This clonotype turned up a few times. The chain has TRBV29-1 and TRBJ2-1, with a possible D match to TRBD2 (5 bases). V was pared by 7 bases and J by 7 bases, with 8 bases between. There are 10 residues in the CDR3. Germline-derived CDR1 and CDR2 are SQVTM and ANQGSEA. The DNA of the CDR3 is TGCAGCGGAGGGATAAATGAGCAGTTCTTC. It yields the protein CSGGINEQFF.

J is TRBJ1-6 and V is TRBV7-2; 8 positions agree with TRBD1. Germline CDR1 is SGHTA and CDR2 is FQGNSA. This CDR3 spans 17 amino acids. V shed 5 bases and J 10 bases; nucleotides not matched to a gene: 16. The DNA for the CDR3 is TGTGCCAGCAGCCACCCTTCCGGGACAGGTCGAGGATCACCCCTCCACTTT. This sequence encodes CASSHPSGTGRGSPLHF.

The chain combines TRBV4-1 with TRBJ1-2; D gene uncertain. The CDR3 spans 15 residues. Trimming removed 1 base from V and 7 bases from J, with 16 bases in between. Germline V gene sequence: CDR1 MGHRA, CDR2 YSYEKL. For the CDR3, the DNA is TGCGCCAGCAGCCAAGGGGCCACTACCGGCTGTGGCTACACCTTC. Its translation is CASSQGATTGCGYTF.

This clonotype was seen a few times. CDR3 region: CASSSGLGQNEQFF. CDR3 in DNA: TGTGCCAGCAGCTCGGGACTAGGTCAAAATGAGCAGTTCTTC. The V call is TRBV7-2, the J call TRBJ2-1; the match to TRBD2 covers 8 bases. Germline V gives CDR1 SGHTA, CDR2 FQGNSA. The CDR3 is 14 amino acids. The trim removed 4 bases at V and 7 bases at J, leaving 6 bases unmatched. The complete variable domain, with remaining parts taken from reference TRBV7-2 and TRBJ2-1, reads GAGVSQSPSNKVTEKGKDVELRCDPISGHTALYWYRQSLGQGLEFLIYFQGNSAPDKSGLPSDRFSAERTGGSVSTLTIQRTQQEDSAVYLCASSSGLGQNEQFFGPGTRLTVL.

The chain has TRBV5-1 and TRBJ2-2; 8 bases line up with TRBD1. Germline-derived CDR1 and CDR2 are SGHRS and YFSETQ. The CDR3 extends over 17 amino acids. The V and J ends lost 1 base and 7 bases, in that order; junction bases with no gene match: 12. In nucleotides, the CDR3 is TGCGCCAGCAGCTTGCCCACCGGACAGGGATTACACGGGGAGCTGTTTTTT. As protein: CASSLPTGQGLHGELFF.

About this clonotype itself: Sequence at one end of the junction differs from germline and may be a read error. This chain joins TRBV11-2 and TRBJ2-3; D not certain. The CDR3 spans 15 residues. Per germline, CDR1 SGHAT and CDR2 FQNNGV. The CDR3 DNA sequence: TGTGCCAGCAGCTTTTCCGCCGTAGTGGCAGATATGCAGTATTTT. This gives the protein CASSFSAVVADMQYF.

The gene calls are TRBV15 and TRBJ2-3; 8 nucleotides line up with TRBD2. The J segment lost 6 bases and the V segment lost 11 bases, leaving 16 bases of the junction unmatched. Germline CDR1 reads LNHNV; CDR2 reads YYDKDF (reference sequence). CDR3 length: 15 amino acids. Written as DNA, the CDR3 is TGTGCCGCCGGGGGGGGTGAAGGTCCAAGTGATACGCAGTATTTT. Protein product: CAAGGGEGPSDTQYF.

Concerning this clonotype itself: One end of the junction is discordant with germline, which a read error may explain. V gene TRBV7-2 combines with J gene TRBJ2-7; 11 bases line up with TRBD2. CDR3 length: 15 amino acids. In germline, CDR1 is SGHTA, CDR2 FQGNSA. The CDR3 spells CAGSTRTSGRYEQYF. CDR3 nucleotide sequence: TGTGCCGGCAGCACCCGGACTAGCGGGCGATACGAGCAGTACTTC. Full variable domain (remainder filled in from reference TRBV7-2 and TRBJ2-7): GAGVSQSPSNKVTEKGKDVELRCDPISGHTALYWYRQSLGQGLEFLIYFQGNSAPDKSGLPSDRFSAERTGGSVSTLTIQRTQQEDSAVYLCAGSTRTSGRYEQYFGPGTRLTVT.

The chain combines TRBV20-1 with TRBJ2-1; D may be TRBD1 (8 bases). CDR1 is DFQATT, CDR2 SNEGSKA, per germline (reference sequence). V was cut by 3 bases and J by 8 bases, with 17 bases left in between. This CDR3 is 14 amino acids long. Here the CDR3 DNA reads TGCAGTGCTAGTGGCACAGGGGGGGGCCATGAGCAGTTCTTC. Encoded protein: CSASGTGGGHEQFF.

This clonotype was counted at least ten times. V is TRBV6-6 and J is TRBJ1-2; D may be TRBD1 (5 bases). With 0 bases removed from V and 0 bases from J, the gap between germline ends came to 8 bases. The CDR3 has 15 amino acids. CDR1 and CDR2 from the germline V gene are MNHNY and SVGAGI (reference sequence). The CDR3, as DNA: TGTGCCAGCAGTTACTCGACAGCAGCTAACTATGGCTACACCTTC. It specifies CASSYSTAANYGYTF.

The count of this clonotype is one. The gene calls are TRBV20-1 and TRBJ2-7, with TRBD1 identical over 10 bases. The CDR3 consists of 14 residues. CDR1 and CDR2 from the germline V gene are DFQATT and SNEGSKA (reference sequence). V trimming: 5 bases; J trimming: 7 bases; junction bases outside the gene matches: 11. The CDR3 loop reads CSADTGQGSNEQYF. The CDR3 DNA reads TGCAGTGCTGATACGGGACAGGGGAGCAATGAGCAGTACTTC.

This sequence joins TRBV20-1 and TRBJ2-4; maybe TRBD2 (5 bases). The CDR3 sequence is 13 residues long. In germline, CDR1 is DFQATT, CDR2 SNEGSKA (reference sequence). The V end was cut by 3 bases, the J end by 1 base, with 7 bases between. Here the CDR3 reads CSASSSAKNIQYF. The CDR3, as DNA: TGCAGTGCTAGTTCTAGCGCCAAAAACATTCAGTACTTC.

As DNA, the CDR3 is TGTGCCAGCAGCTTTTCTTTGGGCGGGAGAGGCAATGAGCAGTTCTTC. It codes for CASSFSLGGRGNEQFF. The rearrangement uses TRBV7-2 and TRBJ2-1; 7 bases line up with TRBD2. Germline assignment: CDR1 SGHTA and CDR2 FQGNSA. The CDR3 runs 16 residues. Trimming at V came to 3 bases and at J to 6 bases, leaving 11 bases not matched to a gene.

The gene calls are TRBV28 and TRBJ2-5; a possible D gene is TRBD1 (6 bases). The J call may not be correct, given that the DNA end is closer to TRBJ2-7. This CDR3 has 13 amino acids. Germline V gives CDR1 MDHEN, CDR2 SYDVKM. The CDR3 sequence: CASSPTGLDEQYF. The CDR3 bases are TGTGCCAGCAGTCCTACAGGGCTGGACGAGCAGTACTTC.

This clonotype was detected many times. V and J are TRBV6-6 and TRBJ2-3; 12 bases align to TRBD1. The V segment lost 4 bases and the J segment 7 bases; nucleotides outside the gene matches: 6. The CDR3 extends over 15 amino acids. Germline values: CDR1 MNHNY, CDR2 SVGAGI (reference sequence). DNA for the CDR3: TGTGCCAGCAGTTCTGGGACAGGGGGCGAAAATACGCAGTATTTT. Protein sequence: CASSSGTGGENTQYF.

This sequence joins TRBV7-2 and TRBJ1-6; maybe TRBD1 (6 bases). V was pared by 3 bases and J by 5 bases, with 8 bases between. The CDR3 is 14 residues long. In germline, CDR1 is SGHTA, CDR2 FQGNSA. The CDR3 is CASSFTGNNSPLHF. The CDR3 DNA is TGTGCCAGCAGCTTCACAGGGAATAATTCACCCCTCCACTTT. Complete variable domain (other parts from reference TRBV7-2 and TRBJ1-6): GAGVSQSPSNKVTEKGKDVELRCDPISGHTALYWYRQSLGQGLEFLIYFQGNSAPDKSGLPSDRFSAERTGGSVSTLTIQRTQQEDSAVYLCASSFTGNNSPLHFGNGTRLTVT.